This T cell receptor beta chain was obtained from a study of breast tumors, draining lymph nodes, adjacent tissues. The lymph nodes were axillary draining lymph nodes from breast cancer patients. This clonotype was recorded many times. MiXCR, run by TCRdb on the multiplex PCR reads, gives a single entry per CDR3 protein. Among 150,000 to 250,000 distinct CDR3 sequences listed, 30% to 40% were seen once. This TCR came from a female donor with breast cancer. Some clones in this sample may be carry-over from other donors' samples. The sample comprised axillary lymph node tissue.

DNA for the CDR3: TGTGCCAGCAGCCTCCCGGGACAGGGGGCAAGTGAGCAGTTCTTC. This sequence encodes CASSLPGQGASEQFF. V gene TRBV5-6 combines with J gene TRBJ2-1; 12 bases align to TRBD1. CDR1 SGHDT and CDR2 YYEEEE come from the germline V gene. The CDR3 is made up of 15 amino acids. J gave up 9 bases and V 4 bases, and 8 bases lay outside the gene matches. The variable domain in full, with the rest retrieved from reference TRBV5-6 and TRBJ2-1, is DAGVTQSPTHLIKTRGQQVTLRCSPKSGHDTVSWYQQALGQGPQFIFQYYEEEERQRGNFPDRFSGHQFPNYSSELNVNALLLGDSALYLCASSLPGQGASEQFFGPGTRLTVL.